The 14 T cell receptor beta chains listed next were all sequenced from one sample in a study of OX40 agonist ivuxolimab in advanced cancers. The table came from immunoSEQ multiplex PCR; TCRdb's copy has only in-frame clones and leaves some out. The profile covers just under 20,000 clones, with about 88% appearing a single time and approximately 15% taken by the ten largest. This specimen consisted of CD4+ or CD8+ T cells sorted from blood, obtained in a trial of the OX40 agonist ivuxolimab. All receptors derive from an adult with an advanced solid tumor such as melanoma, head and neck, liver or kidney cancer.

The rearrangement joins TRBV15 to TRBJ2-6, with unresolved D. There are 16 residues in the CDR3. Germline lookup yields CDR1 LNHNV and CDR2 YYDKDF (reference sequence). V was clipped by 0 bases and J by 4 bases, with 10 bases between them. The CDR3 DNA is TGTGCCACCAGCAGAGATCAAGGTTCAGGGGCCAACGTCCTGACTTTC. Residues: CATSRDQGSGANVLTF.

This clone was seen more than once but under ten times. The chain is built from TRBV6-1 and TRBJ1-2, with D possibly being TRBD1 (5 bases). The germline CDR1 and CDR2 sequences are MNHNS and SASEGT. V lost 3 bases and J 4 bases, leaving 9 bases between the germline ends. CDR3 length: 13 residues. CDR3 nucleotides: TGTGCCAGCAGTGAGTCGGGGGTCTATGGCTACACCTTC. Protein sequence: CASSESGVYGYTF.

This clone is a singleton in its sample. This rearrangement joins TRBV10-1 to TRBJ2-1, with 11 bases identical to TRBD2. The germline CDR1 and CDR2 sequences are WNHNN and SYGVQD (reference sequence). The CDR3 is 17 amino acids. J lost 4 bases, V lost 4 bases, and 9 bases had no gene match. In DNA, the CDR3 is TGCGCCAGCAGTGTTCCCCTAGCGGGAGGCCTATACAATGAGCAGTTCTTC. The encoded protein is CASSVPLAGGLYNEQFF.

This rearrangement joins TRBV12-5 to TRBJ2-2, with TRBD2 matching 14 bases. This CDR3 comprises 17 residues. Germline CDR1 LGHNT, CDR2 FRNRAP. V was pared by 7 bases and J by 1 base, with 5 bases of the junction left unmatched. CDR3 nucleotides: TGTGCTAGTGCCACTGGGACTAGCGGGAGGAACACCGGGGAGCTGTTTTTT. Translating it yields CASATGTSGRNTGELFF. The full variable domain, in which reference TRBV12-5 and TRBJ2-2 provide the parts outside the CDR3, is DARVTQTPRHKVTEMGQEVTMRCQPILGHNTVFWYRQTMMQGLELLAYFRNRAPLDDSGMPKDRFSAEMPDATLATLKIQPSEPRDSAVYFCASATGTSGRNTGELFFGEGSRLTVL.

This chain uses TRBV28 with TRBJ2-7; D ambiguous. This CDR3 has 14 amino acids. The V gene's germline CDR1 is MDHEN and CDR2 SYDVKM. Trimming took 3 bases from V and 3 from J, leaving 12 bases between them. CDR3 DNA: TGTGCCAGCAGTTTCCGCGTACGAGGCTACGAGCAGTACTTC. This codes for CASSFRVRGYEQYF.

This chain uses TRBV7-9 with TRBJ1-2, with TRBD1 matching 7 bases. V shed 5 bases, J shed 2 bases, and the junction held 11 bases outside the gene matches. CDR1 is SEHNR, CDR2 FQNEAQ, per germline (reference sequence). The CDR3 is made up of 16 amino acids. The CDR3 DNA follows: TGTGCCAGCAGCCTCACTCGGGCAGGGGGGAACTATGGCTACACCTTC. This sequence encodes CASSLTRAGGNYGYTF.

The V gene is TRBV12-5, the J gene TRBJ1-3; 7 bases are a match to TRBD1. In germline, CDR1 is LGHNT, CDR2 FRNRAP. V lost 6 bases to trimming and J lost 2 bases; unmatched junction nucleotides: 4. This CDR3 region has 14 residues. The CDR3 loop is CASGGTGAGNTIYF. The CDR3 region has the DNA TGTGCTAGTGGAGGAACAGGGGCTGGAAACACCATATATTTT.

The chain is built from TRBV7-6 and TRBJ2-2; 8 positions match TRBD2. V trimming: 1 base; J trimming: 5 bases; junction bases outside the gene matches: 3. Germline V gives CDR1 SGHVS, CDR2 FNYEAQ. The CDR3 spans 15 residues. CDR3 bases: TGTGCCAGCAGCTTAGGCCTAGCGGGTACCGGGGAGCTGTTTTTT. Translated: CASSLGLAGTGELFF.

The V gene is TRBV30, the J gene TRBJ1-4, with D perhaps TRBD1 (5 bases). V dropped 5 bases and J dropped 8 bases, with 27 bases sitting between them. The CDR3 extends over 17 amino acids. CDR1 and CDR2 (germline): GTSNPN, SVGIG (reference sequence). The CDR3 is CAWLKRNYQGRGEKLFF. CDR3 sequence (DNA): TGTGCCTGGTTAAAGCGGAATTATCAGGGTCGGGGAGAAAAACTGTTTTTT.

This clone was observed a handful of times. The rearrangement joins TRBV7-3 to TRBJ2-2, with D possibly being TRBD1 (5 bases). The CDR3 length is 16 residues. Germline CDR1 reads SGHTA; CDR2 reads FQGTGA. Between the trimmed V and J ends, which lost 5 bases and 5 bases, there was a span of 18 bases. CDR3 DNA sequence: TGTGCCAGCAGCGACGGTCCAGCAGGGCGAACCGGGGAGCTGTTTTTT. This encodes CASSDGPAGRTGELFF.

J is TRBJ2-7 and V is TRBV28, with 7 bases identical to TRBD1. Germline CDR1 and CDR2: MDHEN and SYDVKM. The V gene end was trimmed by 3 bases and the J gene end by 7 bases; junction bases not matched to a gene: 15. The CDR3 sequence is 16 residues long. The CDR3 loop is CASSFLSGTEFKEQYF. CDR3 nucleotide sequence: TGTGCCAGCAGTTTCCTGTCGGGGACAGAATTTAAGGAGCAGTACTTC.

The chain employs TRBV2 and TRBJ2-5; TRBD1 matches at 7 bases. Germline assignment: CDR1 SNHLY and CDR2 FYNNEI. This CDR3 has 13 amino acids. V was clipped by 6 bases and J by 4 bases; unmatched bases: 5. The CDR3 spells CASSIGQVETQYF. The CDR3 DNA follows: TGTGCCAGCAGCATCGGACAGGTAGAGACCCAGTACTTC.

The chain uses TRBV6-1 and TRBJ1-1, with D hard to call. Germline V lookup: CDR1 MNHNS, CDR2 SASEGT. The V end lost 7 bases, the J end lost 4 bases, and 16 bases lay between the germline ends. The CDR3 loop spans 14 amino acids. The CDR3 is CASTFKEGSTEAFF. Here the CDR3 DNA reads TGTGCCAGCACCTTTAAGGAGGGTTCCACTGAAGCTTTCTTT.

The chain has TRBV10-2 and TRBJ2-7; D is uncertain. Trimming took 8 bases from V and 3 from J, leaving 8 bases between them. CDR1 is WSHSY, CDR2 SAAADI, per germline. The CDR3 is 11 amino acids. The CDR3 region is CASSQRYEQYF. CDR3 nucleotide sequence: TGCGCCAGCTCCCAGCGCTACGAGCAGTACTTC.